These 16 T cell receptor beta chains were all obtained from the same sample, sequenced in a study of blood T cell repertoires in COVID-19. Some clones are missing from TCRdb's copy, which holds only in-frame ones; the method was immunoSEQ multiplex PCR. The sample carries 80,000 to 100,000 clones, 82% recorded once. The sequenced sample consisted of peripheral blood. Receptors originate from a man in his 70s with active or convalescent COVID-19.

The chain has TRBV6-5 and TRBJ2-3; 7 bases are shared with TRBD2. The V gene's germline CDR1 is MNHEY and CDR2 SVGAGI. The CDR3 consists of 13 residues. Trimming took 6 bases from V and 3 from J; bases not matched to a gene: 3. The CDR3 protein is CASRGSGTDTQYF. CDR3 coding DNA: TGTGCCAGCAGGGGTAGCGGGACAGATACGCAGTATTTT.

This clone was seen more than once but under ten times. The rearrangement joins TRBV12-5 to TRBJ1-5; 9 nucleotides line up with TRBD1. Germline V gives CDR1 LGHNT, CDR2 FRNRAP. The CDR3 spans 17 residues. The V gene end was trimmed by 5 bases and the J gene end by 0 bases; junction bases not matched to a gene: 8. CDR3 nucleotides: TGTGCTAGTGGTCCCACAGGGGGCTCTAATAGCAATCAGCCCCAGCATTTT. Its protein is CASGPTGGSNSNQPQHF.

The chain uses TRBV6-6 and TRBJ2-7, with TRBD1 matching 7 bases. Trimming took 5 bases from V and 2 from J; bases not matched to a gene: 6. This CDR3 region has 14 residues. CDR1 is MNHNY, CDR2 SVGAGI, per germline (reference sequence). Written as DNA, the CDR3 is TGTGCCAGCAGTAAAGGACAGGCAACCTACGAGCAGTACTTC. Amino acids: CASSKGQATYEQYF.

V usage is TRBV10-3 and J usage is TRBJ1-2, with D possibly matching TRBD1 (6 bases). The V end was cut by 8 bases, the J end by 4 bases, with 17 bases between. The CDR3 length is 14 residues. Germline CDR1 and CDR2: ENHRY and SYGVKD. This CDR3 is CAIGTGISGYGYTF. CDR3 sequence (DNA): TGTGCCATCGGTACAGGGATTAGTGGCTATGGCTACACCTTC.

The chain combines TRBV19 with TRBJ1-2; D may be TRBD1 (5 bases). The CDR3 covers 14 residues. The germline gives CDR1 LNHDA, CDR2 SQIVND (reference sequence). The germline V and J ends were trimmed by 5 bases and 4 bases, with 14 bases remaining between them. The CDR3 sequence: CASSSQGTGYGYTF. The CDR3 DNA sequence: TGTGCCAGTAGTTCCCAGGGAACAGGCTATGGCTACACCTTC. Drawing the rest from reference TRBV19 and TRBJ1-2, the complete variable domain is DGGITQSPKYLFRKEGQNVTLSCEQNLNHDAMYWYRQDPGQGLRLIYYSQIVNDFQKGDIAEGYSVSREKKESFPLTVTSAQKNPTAFYLCASSSQGTGYGYTFGSGTRLTVV.

This clone occurred once. The V and J genes are TRBV4-2 and TRBJ2-7; 8 nucleotides agree with TRBD2. The length of the CDR3 is 17 residues. V shed 1 base, J shed 3 bases, and the junction held 11 bases outside the gene matches. Germline V gene sequence: CDR1 LGHNA, CDR2 YNFKEQ. The CDR3 nucleotides read TGTGCCAGCAGCCAAGCGGGAGGGGACGGGGGAGTCTACGAGCAGTACTTC. This encodes CASSQAGGDGGVYEQYF.

This sequence joins TRBV24-1 and TRBJ2-5; 15 positions match TRBD2. CDR1 KGHDR and CDR2 SFDVKD come from the germline V gene. Losses at the gene ends were 4 bases for V and 5 bases for J; bases not matched to a gene: 7. The CDR3 consists of 17 residues. In DNA, the CDR3 is TGTGCCACCAGTGACCCCCGGACTAGCGGGGGGGCGGAGACCCAGTACTTC. Translation gives CATSDPRTSGGAETQYF.

V gene TRBV7-2 combines with J gene TRBJ1-5; D gene ambiguous. Germline V gene sequence: CDR1 SGHTA, CDR2 FQGNSA. The CDR3 contains 16 residues. V lost 8 bases to trimming and J lost 4 bases, with 21 bases between them. The CDR3 DNA is TGTGCCAGCCGAGGTGGAGGCAGCGAGAATAATCAGCCCCAGCATTTT. It encodes CASRGGGSENNQPQHF.

This chain connects TRBV6-5 to TRBJ1-2; a weak D match, TRBD1 (6 bases). Germline CDR1 is MNHEY and CDR2 is SVGAGI. The CDR3 contains 14 residues. Deletions cut 6 bases from V and 5 bases from J, with 16 bases between. CDR3 residues: CASSYPGGSYGYTF. CDR3 DNA: TGTGCCAGCAGCTACCCGGGGGGCAGTTATGGCTACACCTTC.

The chain carries TRBV6-5 and TRBJ2-1; 7 bases are shared with TRBD2. V was clipped by 4 bases and J by 9 bases; unmatched bases: 12. CDR1 is MNHEY, CDR2 SVGAGI, per germline. The CDR3 has 15 amino acids. The CDR3 sequence is CASSSPGTIVVEQFF. CDR3 bases: TGTGCCAGCAGTTCCCCCGGGACTATAGTCGTTGAGCAGTTCTTC.

The V gene is TRBV6-5, the J gene TRBJ1-1, with D tentatively TRBD1 (6 bases). Germline V CDR1 and CDR2: MNHEY, SVGAGI. The CDR3 runs to 13 residues. V lost 1 base and J lost 8, with 11 bases in between. CDR3 bases: TGTGCCAGCAGTTACTTACCGGGGGGCGAAGCTTTCTTT. This sequence encodes CASSYLPGGEAFF.

This clone has only one observation. V and J are TRBV6-5 and TRBJ1-3, with D hard to call. CDR3 length: 16 residues. Germline V CDR1 and CDR2: MNHEY, SVGAGI. The germline V and J ends were trimmed by 4 bases and 2 bases, with 15 bases remaining between them. Here the CDR3 reads CASSSLTTSPGNTIYF. The CDR3 DNA reads TGTGCCAGCAGTTCTCTGACAACTTCCCCTGGAAACACCATATATTTT.

The chain is built from TRBV30 and TRBJ1-1; D not resolved. Per germline, CDR1 GTSNPN and CDR2 SVGIG (reference sequence). V lost 2 bases to trimming and J lost 7 bases, with 8 bases between them. CDR3 length: 11 amino acids. The CDR3 DNA reads TGTGCCTGGAGTCGATCGGGTGAAGCTTTCTTT. Translating gives CAWSRSGEAFF. Based on the CDR3 plus reference TRBV30 and TRBJ1-1, the full variable domain is SQTIHQWPATLVQPVGSPLSLECTVEGTSNPNLYWYRQAAGRGLQLLFYSVGIGQISSEVPQNLSASRPQDRQFILSSKKLLLSDSGFYLCAWSRSGEAFFGQGTRLTVV.

The V and J genes are TRBV7-8 and TRBJ2-7; 7 bases agree with TRBD2. J lost 3 bases, V lost 2 bases, and 10 bases had no gene match. The CDR3 contains 16 residues. Germline CDR1 is SGHVS and CDR2 is FQNEAQ. CDR3 in DNA: TGTGCCAGCAGCTTAACCCTAGCGGTAGCAGTCTACGAGCAGTACTTC. Translation gives CASSLTLAVAVYEQYF. The full variable domain, completed using reference TRBV7-8 and TRBJ2-7, is GAGVSQSPRYKVAKRGQDVALRCDPISGHVSLFWYQQALGQGPEFLTYFQNEAQLDKSGLPSDRFFAERPEGSVSTLKIQRTQQEDSAVYLCASSLTLAVAVYEQYFGPGTRLTVT.

This rearrangement joins TRBV5-1 to TRBJ2-5, with D possibly being TRBD2 (6 bases). Trimming pared 1 base from V and 0 bases from J, leaving 22 bases between. The CDR3 contains 19 residues. The germline V gene has CDR1 SGHRS and CDR2 YFSETQ. The CDR3 bases are TGCGCCAGCAGCTTGAATCCGGTTGGTGGGGGGACGTACCAAGAGACCCAGTACTTC. This sequence encodes CASSLNPVGGGTYQETQYF.

The chain recombines TRBV27 with TRBJ2-1; 8 bases agree with TRBD2. V trimming: 4 bases; J trimming: 3 bases; junction bases outside the gene matches: 5. There are 15 residues in the CDR3. Germline V gene sequence: CDR1 MNHEY, CDR2 SMNVEV (reference sequence). For the CDR3, the DNA is TGTGCCAGCAGTTACCGGACTAGCAGCTACAATGAGCAGTTCTTC. Translating it yields CASSYRTSSYNEQFF.